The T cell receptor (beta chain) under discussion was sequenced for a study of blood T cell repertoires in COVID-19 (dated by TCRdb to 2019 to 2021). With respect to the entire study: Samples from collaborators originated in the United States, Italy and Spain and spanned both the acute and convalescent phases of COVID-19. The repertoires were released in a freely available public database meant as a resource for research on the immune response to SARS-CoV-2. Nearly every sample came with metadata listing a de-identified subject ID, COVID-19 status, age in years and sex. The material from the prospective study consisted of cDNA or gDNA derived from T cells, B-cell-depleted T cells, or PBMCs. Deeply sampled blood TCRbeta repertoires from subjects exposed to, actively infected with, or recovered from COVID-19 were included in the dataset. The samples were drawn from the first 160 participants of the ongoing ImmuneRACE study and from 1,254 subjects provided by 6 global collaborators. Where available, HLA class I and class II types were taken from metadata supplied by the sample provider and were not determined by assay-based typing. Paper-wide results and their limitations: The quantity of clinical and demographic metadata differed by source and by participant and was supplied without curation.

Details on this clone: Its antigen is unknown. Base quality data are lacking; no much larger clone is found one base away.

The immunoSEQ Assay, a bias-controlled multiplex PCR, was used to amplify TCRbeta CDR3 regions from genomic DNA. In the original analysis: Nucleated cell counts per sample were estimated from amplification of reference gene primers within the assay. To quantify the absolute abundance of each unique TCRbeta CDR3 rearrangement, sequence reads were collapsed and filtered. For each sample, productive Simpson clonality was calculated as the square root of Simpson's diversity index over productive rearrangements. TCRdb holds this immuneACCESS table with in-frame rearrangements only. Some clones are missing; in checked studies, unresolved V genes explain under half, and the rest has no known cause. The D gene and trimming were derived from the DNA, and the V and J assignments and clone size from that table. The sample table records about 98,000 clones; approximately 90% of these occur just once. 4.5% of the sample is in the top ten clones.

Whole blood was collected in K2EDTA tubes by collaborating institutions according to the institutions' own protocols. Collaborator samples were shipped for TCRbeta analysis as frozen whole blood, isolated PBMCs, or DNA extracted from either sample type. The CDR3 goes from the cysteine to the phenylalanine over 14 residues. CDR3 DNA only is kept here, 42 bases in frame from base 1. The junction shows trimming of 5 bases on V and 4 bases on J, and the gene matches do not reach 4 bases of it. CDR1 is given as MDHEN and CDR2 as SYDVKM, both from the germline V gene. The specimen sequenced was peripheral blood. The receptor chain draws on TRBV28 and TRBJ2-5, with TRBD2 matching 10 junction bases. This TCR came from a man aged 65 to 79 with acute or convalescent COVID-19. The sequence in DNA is TGTGCCAGCAGTGGAGCGGGGGGGCGAGAGACCCAGTACTTC. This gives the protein CASSGAGGRETQYF.